One and the same sample provided the 2 T cell receptor beta chains below, sequenced in a study of shared clonotypes between healthy human individuals (dated by TCRdb to 2020 to 2022). Library construction relied on the immunoSEQ multiplex PCR assay. In TCRdb, the immuneACCESS table is reduced to in-frame sequences with V and J assigned. These tables do not hold every clone; where another copy was compared, an unresolved V gene accounts for under half, and the others remain unexplained. This sample comprises fewer than 600,000 clones, about four fifths of them detected only once. About an eighth of the sample rests with the top ten. The sample taken for sequencing was PBMCs. The source is a middle-aged woman in good health. Some clones in this sample may be carry-over from other donors' samples.

The chain couples TRBV13 to TRBJ1-2; D gene uncertain. V gave up 6 bases and J gave up 4 bases, with 15 bases separating them. This CDR3 contains 14 residues. The V gene's germline CDR1 is PRHDT and CDR2 FYEKMQ (reference sequence). CDR3 region: CASSPRTETYGYTF. As DNA, the CDR3 is TGTGCCAGCAGTCCTCGGACGGAGACCTATGGCTACACCTTC.

The chain links TRBV19 to TRBJ2-3, with TRBD1 matching over 9 bases. Germline lookup yields CDR1 LNHDA and CDR2 SQIVND (reference sequence). CDR3 length equals 14 residues. The V segment lost 6 bases and the J segment 1 base; nucleotides outside the gene matches: 2. DNA for the CDR3: TGTGCCAGTAGAAGACAGGGGGGCACAGATACGCAGTATTTT. It codes for CASRRQGGTDTQYF. Complete variable domain (other parts from reference TRBV19 and TRBJ2-3): DGGITQSPKYLFRKEGQNVTLSCEQNLNHDAMYWYRQDPGQGLRLIYYSQIVNDFQKGDIAEGYSVSREKKESFPLTVTSAQKNPTAFYLCASRRQGGTDTQYFGPGTRLTVL.